The source of this T cell receptor beta chain is a study of control samples from healthy donors and cancer patients. TCRdb's copy holds only in-frame clones and misses some; the assay was immunoSEQ multiplex PCR. Among about 180,000 clones, more than 85% were seen once, and the ten largest hold roughly 2.1%. This CDR3 spans 12 amino acids. V was shortened by 4 bases and J by 12 bases, with 13 bases between the two germline ends. The V gene is TRBV12-3 or TRBV12-4, the J gene TRBJ2-1; no definite D call. The clonotype comes from a woman aged 40 to 49 in good health. Material for sequencing was blood. CDR3 sequence (DNA): TGTGCCAGCAGTTCCGACGAGGTTGGGCAGTTCTTC. This sequence encodes CASSSDEVGQFF.